This T cell receptor beta chain was sequenced during a study of T cell responses to AZD1222 COVID-19 vaccine. Study findings and constraints: The study identified only 6 or 7 AZD1222 recipients as seropositive at baseline. Females outnumbered males among donors, who were mostly white British; clonal diversity was possibly underestimated. Among vaccine-associated CD4 TCRs, coverage spanned spike, with dominance at 160-218 and 743-854.

Some clones are missing from TCRdb's copy, which holds only in-frame ones; the method was immunoSEQ multiplex PCR. The sample carries approximately 110,000 clones, more than 70% recorded once. In this sample, this clone turned up a few times. Its specificity is not known. Germline trimming cut 4 bases from V and 0 bases from J; bases unmatched to any gene: 9. CDR3 size: 18 residues. Germline V CDR1 and CDR2: SGHDT, YYEEEE. The sequence was obtained from an adult who received the AZD1222 COVID-19 vaccine. The specimen was peripheral blood, collected 28 days after the second AZD1222 dose. The rearrangement joins TRBV5-6 to TRBJ2-6, with 8 bases aligning to TRBD1. The CDR3 loop is CASSPSDRVNSGANVLTF. For the CDR3, the DNA is TGTGCCAGCAGCCCCTCGGACAGGGTAAACTCTGGGGCCAACGTCCTGACTTTC.